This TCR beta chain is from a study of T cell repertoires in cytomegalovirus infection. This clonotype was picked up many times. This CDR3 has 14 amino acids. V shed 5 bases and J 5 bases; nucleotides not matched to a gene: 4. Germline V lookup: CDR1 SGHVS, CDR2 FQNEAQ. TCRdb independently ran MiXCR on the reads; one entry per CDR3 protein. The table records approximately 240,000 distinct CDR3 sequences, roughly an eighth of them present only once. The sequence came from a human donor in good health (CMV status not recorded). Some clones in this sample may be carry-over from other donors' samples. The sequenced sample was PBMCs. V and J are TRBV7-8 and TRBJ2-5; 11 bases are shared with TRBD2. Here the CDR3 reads CASSTRTSGETQYF. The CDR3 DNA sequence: TGTGCCAGCAGCACGAGGACTAGCGGGGAGACCCAGTACTTC. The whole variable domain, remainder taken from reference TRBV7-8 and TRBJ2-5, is GAGVSQSPRYKVAKRGQDVALRCDPISGHVSLFWYQQALGQGPEFLTYFQNEAQLDKSGLPSDRFFAERPEGSVSTLKIQRTQQEDSAVYLCASSTRTSGETQYFGPGTRLLVL.